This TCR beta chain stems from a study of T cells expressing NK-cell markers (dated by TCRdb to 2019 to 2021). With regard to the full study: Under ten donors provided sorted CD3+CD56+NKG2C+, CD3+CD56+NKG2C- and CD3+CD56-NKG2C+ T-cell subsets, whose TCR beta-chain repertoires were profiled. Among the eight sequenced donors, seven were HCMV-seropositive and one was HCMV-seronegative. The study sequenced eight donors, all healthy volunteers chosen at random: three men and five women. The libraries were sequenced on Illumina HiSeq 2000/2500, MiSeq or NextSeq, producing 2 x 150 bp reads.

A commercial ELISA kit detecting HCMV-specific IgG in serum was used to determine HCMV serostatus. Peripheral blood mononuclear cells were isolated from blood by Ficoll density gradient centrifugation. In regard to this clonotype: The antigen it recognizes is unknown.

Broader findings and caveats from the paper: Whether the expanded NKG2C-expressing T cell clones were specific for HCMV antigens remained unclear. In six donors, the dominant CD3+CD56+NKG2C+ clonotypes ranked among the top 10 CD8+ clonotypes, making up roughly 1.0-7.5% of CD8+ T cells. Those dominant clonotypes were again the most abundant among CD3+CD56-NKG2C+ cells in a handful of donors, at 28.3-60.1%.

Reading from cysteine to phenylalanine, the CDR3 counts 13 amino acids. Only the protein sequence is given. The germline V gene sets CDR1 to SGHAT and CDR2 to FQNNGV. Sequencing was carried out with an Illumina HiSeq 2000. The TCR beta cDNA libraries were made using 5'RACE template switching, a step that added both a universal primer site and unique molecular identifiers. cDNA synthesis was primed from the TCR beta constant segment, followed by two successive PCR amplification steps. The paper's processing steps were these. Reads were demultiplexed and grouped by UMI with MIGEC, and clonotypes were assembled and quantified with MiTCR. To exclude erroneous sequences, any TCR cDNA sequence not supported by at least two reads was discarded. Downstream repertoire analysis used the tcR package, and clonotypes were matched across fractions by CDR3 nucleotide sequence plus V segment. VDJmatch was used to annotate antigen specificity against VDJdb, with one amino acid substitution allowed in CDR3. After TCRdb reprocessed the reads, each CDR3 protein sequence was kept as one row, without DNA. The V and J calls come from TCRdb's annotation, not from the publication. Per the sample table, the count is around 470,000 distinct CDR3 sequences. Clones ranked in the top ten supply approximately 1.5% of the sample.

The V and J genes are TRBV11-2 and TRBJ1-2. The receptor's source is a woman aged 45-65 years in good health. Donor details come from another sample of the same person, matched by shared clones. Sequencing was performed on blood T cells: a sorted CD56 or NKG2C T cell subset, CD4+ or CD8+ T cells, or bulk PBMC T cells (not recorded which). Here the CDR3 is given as CASSPRQTYGYTF.